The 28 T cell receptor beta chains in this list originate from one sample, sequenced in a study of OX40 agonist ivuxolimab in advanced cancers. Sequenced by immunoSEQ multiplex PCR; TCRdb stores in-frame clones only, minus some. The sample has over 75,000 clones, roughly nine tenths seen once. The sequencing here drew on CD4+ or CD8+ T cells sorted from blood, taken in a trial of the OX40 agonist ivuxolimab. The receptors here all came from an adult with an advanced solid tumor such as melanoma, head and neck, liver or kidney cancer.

This chain's CDR3 is CASSLSAYYEQYF. The DNA of the CDR3 is TGTGCCAGCAGTTTATCGGCGTACTACGAGCAGTACTTC. J is TRBJ2-7 and V is TRBV27; D is unclear. Germline CDR1 MNHEY, CDR2 SMNVEV (reference sequence). This CDR3 spans 13 amino acids. V was shortened by 0 bases and J by 3 bases, with 6 bases between the two germline ends.

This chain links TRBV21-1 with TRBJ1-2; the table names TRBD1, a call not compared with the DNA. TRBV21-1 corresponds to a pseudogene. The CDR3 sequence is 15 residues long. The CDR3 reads CASSKVRQGSRGYTF. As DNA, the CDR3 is TGTGCCAGCAGCAAAGTTAGGCAGGGAAGTCGTGGCTACACCTTC.

CDR3: CASSEAIVGLIEAFF. The CDR3 nucleotides read TGTGCCAGCAGTGAAGCTATAGTAGGGCTGATTGAAGCTTTCTTT. The rearrangement uses TRBV6-1 and TRBJ1-1; D gene ambiguous. Trimming took off 0 bases at V and 7 bases at J, with 15 bases between the two ends. Germline CDR1 reads MNHNS; CDR2 reads SASEGT. The length of the CDR3 is 15 residues.

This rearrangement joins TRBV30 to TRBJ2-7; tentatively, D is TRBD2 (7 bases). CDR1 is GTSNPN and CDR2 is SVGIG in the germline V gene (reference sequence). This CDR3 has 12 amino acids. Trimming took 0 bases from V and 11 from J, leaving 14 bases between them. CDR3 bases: TGTGCCTGGAGTGTTGGAGGGGGGGAGGAGTACTTC. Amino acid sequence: CAWSVGGGEEYF.

CDR3 DNA sequence: TGTGCCAGTAGTGCGGACATCTTAGTCAGAGGCGAGCAGTACTTC. This sequence encodes CASSADILVRGEQYF. The chain has TRBV19 and TRBJ2-7; tentative D call: TRBD1 (5 bases). The V gene's germline CDR1 is LNHDA and CDR2 SQIVND (reference sequence). This CDR3 region has 15 residues. V lost 5 bases to trimming and J lost 6 bases, with 20 bases between them.

CDR3 sequence: CAWSSTTSNTGELFF. CDR3 coding DNA: TGTGCCTGGAGTTCGACTACCTCGAACACCGGGGAGCTGTTTTTT. The J gene is TRBJ2-2, the V gene TRBV30; D possibly corresponds to TRBD2 (5 bases). V lost 2 bases, J lost 0 bases, and 10 bases lay in between. Germline assignment: CDR1 GTSNPN and CDR2 SVGIG (reference sequence). This CDR3 contains 15 residues.

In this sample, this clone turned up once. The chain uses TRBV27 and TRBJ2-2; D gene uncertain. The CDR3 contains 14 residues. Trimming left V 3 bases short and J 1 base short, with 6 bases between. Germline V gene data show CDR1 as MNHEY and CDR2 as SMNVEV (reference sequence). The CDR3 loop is CASSFWQNTGELFF. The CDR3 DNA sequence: TGTGCCAGCAGTTTCTGGCAGAACACCGGGGAGCTGTTTTTT.

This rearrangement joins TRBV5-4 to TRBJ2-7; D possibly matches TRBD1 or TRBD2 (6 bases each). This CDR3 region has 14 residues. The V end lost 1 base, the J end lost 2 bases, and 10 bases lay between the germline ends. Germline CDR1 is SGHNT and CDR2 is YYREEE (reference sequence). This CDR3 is CASSLWGAAYEQYF. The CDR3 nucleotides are TGTGCCAGCAGCTTGTGGGGGGCGGCCTACGAGCAGTACTTC.

CDR3: CASSSDRGGYNEQFF. The CDR3 DNA is TGTGCCAGCAGCTCGGACAGGGGGGGCTACAATGAGCAGTTCTTC. The chain uses TRBV7-6 and TRBJ2-1, with 10 bases aligning to TRBD1. Germline assignment: CDR1 SGHVS and CDR2 FNYEAQ. CDR3 length: 15 amino acids. V was clipped by 4 bases and J by 3 bases; unmatched bases: 3.

Written as DNA, the CDR3 is TGCGCCAGCAGTGAGCATAGCAATCAGCCCCAGCATTTT. Encoded protein: CASSEHSNQPQHF. The chain couples TRBV10-2 to TRBJ1-5; D ambiguous. The CDR3 consists of 13 residues. V was pared by 2 bases and J by 0 bases, with 2 bases between. Germline V lookup: CDR1 WSHSY, CDR2 SAAADI.

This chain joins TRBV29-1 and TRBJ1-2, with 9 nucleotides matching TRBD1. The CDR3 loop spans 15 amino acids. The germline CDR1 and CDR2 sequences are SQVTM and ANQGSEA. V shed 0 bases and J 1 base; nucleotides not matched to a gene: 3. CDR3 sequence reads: CSVEEVGQGNYGYTF. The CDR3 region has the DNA TGCAGCGTTGAAGAGGTGGGACAGGGTAACTATGGCTACACCTTC.

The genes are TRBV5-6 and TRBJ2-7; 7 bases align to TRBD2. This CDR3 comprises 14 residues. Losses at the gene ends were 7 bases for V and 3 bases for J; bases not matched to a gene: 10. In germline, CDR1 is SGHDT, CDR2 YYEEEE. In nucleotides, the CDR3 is TGTGCCAGCCGTAGACGTAGCGGGCTCTACGAGCAGTACTTC. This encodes CASRRRSGLYEQYF.

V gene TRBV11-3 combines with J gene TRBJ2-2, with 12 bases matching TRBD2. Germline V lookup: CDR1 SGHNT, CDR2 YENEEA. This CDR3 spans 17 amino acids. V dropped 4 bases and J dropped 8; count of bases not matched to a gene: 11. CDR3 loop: CASSSRTSGTGVGELFF. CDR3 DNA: TGTGCCAGCAGCTCGAGGACTAGCGGGACCGGGGTGGGGGAGCTGTTTTTT.

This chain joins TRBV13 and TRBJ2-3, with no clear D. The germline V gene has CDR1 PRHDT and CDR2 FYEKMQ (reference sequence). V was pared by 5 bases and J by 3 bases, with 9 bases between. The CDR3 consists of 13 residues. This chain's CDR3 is CASSHKPTDTQYF. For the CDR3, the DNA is TGTGCCAGCAGCCATAAGCCGACAGATACGCAGTATTTT.

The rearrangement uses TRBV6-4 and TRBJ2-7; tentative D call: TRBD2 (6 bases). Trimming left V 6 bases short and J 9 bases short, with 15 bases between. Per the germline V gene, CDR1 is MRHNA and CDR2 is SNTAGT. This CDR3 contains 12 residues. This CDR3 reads CASRQEGRGQYF. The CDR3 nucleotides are TGTGCCAGCAGACAGGAGGGCCGGGGGCAGTACTTC.

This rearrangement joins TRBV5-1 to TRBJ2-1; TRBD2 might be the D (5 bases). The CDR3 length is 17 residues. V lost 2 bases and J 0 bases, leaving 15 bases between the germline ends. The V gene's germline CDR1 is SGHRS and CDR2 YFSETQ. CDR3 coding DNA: TGCGCCAGCAGCTTACTCAGCGGCAGCGCCTCCTACAATGAGCAGTTCTTC. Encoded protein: CASSLLSGSASYNEQFF.

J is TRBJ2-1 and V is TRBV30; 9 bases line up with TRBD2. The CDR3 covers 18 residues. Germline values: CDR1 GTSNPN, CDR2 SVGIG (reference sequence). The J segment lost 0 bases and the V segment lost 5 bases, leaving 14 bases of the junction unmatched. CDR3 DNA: TGTGCCTGGGCTGGAGGGGGAGCGGGGGGCGCCTCCTACAATGAGCAGTTCTTC. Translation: CAWAGGGAGGASYNEQFF.

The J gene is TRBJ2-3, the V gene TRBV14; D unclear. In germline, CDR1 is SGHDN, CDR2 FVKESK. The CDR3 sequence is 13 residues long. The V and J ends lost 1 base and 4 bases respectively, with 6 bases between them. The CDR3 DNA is TGTGCCAGCAGCCAAGTACTCGCAGATACGCAGTATTTT. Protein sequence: CASSQVLADTQYF.

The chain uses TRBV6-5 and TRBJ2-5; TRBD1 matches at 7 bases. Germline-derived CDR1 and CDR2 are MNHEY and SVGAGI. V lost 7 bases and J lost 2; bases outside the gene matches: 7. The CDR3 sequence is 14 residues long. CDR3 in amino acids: CASTPTGTQETQYF. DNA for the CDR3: TGTGCCAGCACTCCGACAGGGACGCAAGAGACCCAGTACTTC.

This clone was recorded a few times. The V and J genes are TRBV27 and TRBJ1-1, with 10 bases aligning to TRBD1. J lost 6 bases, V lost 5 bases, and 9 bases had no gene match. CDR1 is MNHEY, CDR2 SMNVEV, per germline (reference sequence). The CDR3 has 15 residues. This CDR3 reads CASSTRTGGYAEAFF. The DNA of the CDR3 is TGTGCCAGCAGTACCCGGACAGGGGGATACGCTGAAGCTTTCTTT.

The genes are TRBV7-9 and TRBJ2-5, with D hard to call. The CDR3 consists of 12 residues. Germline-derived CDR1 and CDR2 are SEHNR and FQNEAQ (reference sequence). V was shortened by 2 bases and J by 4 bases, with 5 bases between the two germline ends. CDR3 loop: CASSLLGETQYF. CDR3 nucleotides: TGTGCCAGCAGCTTATTGGGAGAGACCCAGTACTTC.

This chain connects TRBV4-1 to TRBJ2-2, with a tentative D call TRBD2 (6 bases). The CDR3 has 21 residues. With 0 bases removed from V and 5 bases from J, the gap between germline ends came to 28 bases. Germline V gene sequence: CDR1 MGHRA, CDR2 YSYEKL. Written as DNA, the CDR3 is TGCGCCAGCAGCCAAGACTCGGCCAAGGTGATCCGGGAGAAGGCAACCGGGGAGCTGTTTTTT. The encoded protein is CASSQDSAKVIREKATGELFF.

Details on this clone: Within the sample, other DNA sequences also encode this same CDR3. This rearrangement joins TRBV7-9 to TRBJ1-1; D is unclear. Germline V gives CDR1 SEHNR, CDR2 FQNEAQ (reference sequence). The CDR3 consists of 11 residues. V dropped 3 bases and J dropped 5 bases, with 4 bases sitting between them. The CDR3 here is CASSLGTEAFF. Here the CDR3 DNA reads TGTGCCAGCAGCTTGGGAACTGAAGCTTTCTTT. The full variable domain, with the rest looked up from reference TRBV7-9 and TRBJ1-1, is DTGVSQNPRHKITKRGQNVTFRCDPISEHNRLYWYRQTLGQGPEFLTYFQNEAQLEKSRLLSDRFSAERPKGSFSTLEIQRTEQGDSAMYLCASSLGTEAFFGQGTRLTVV.

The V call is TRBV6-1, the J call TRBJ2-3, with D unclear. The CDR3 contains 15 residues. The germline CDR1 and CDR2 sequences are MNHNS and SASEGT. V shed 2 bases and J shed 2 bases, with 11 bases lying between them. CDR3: CASSETDLNTDTQYF. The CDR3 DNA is TGTGCCAGCAGTGAAACGGACCTCAACACAGATACGCAGTATTTT.

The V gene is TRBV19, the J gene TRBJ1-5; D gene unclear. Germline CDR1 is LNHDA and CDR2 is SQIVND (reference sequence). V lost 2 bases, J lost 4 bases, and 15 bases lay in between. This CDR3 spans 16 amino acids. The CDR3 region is CASSIRSGSGNQPQHF. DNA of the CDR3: TGTGCCAGTAGTATACGGTCTGGGAGCGGGAATCAGCCCCAGCATTTT.

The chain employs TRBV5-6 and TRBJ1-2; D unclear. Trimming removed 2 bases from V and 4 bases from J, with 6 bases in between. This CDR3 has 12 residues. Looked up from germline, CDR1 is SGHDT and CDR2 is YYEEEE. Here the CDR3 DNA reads TGTGCCAGCAGCTTAGGAAGCTATGGCTACACCTTC. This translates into CASSLGSYGYTF. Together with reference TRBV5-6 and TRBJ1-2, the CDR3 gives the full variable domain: DAGVTQSPTHLIKTRGQQVTLRCSPKSGHDTVSWYQQALGQGPQFIFQYYEEEERQRGNFPDRFSGHQFPNYSSELNVNALLLGDSALYLCASSLGSYGYTFGSGTRLTVV.

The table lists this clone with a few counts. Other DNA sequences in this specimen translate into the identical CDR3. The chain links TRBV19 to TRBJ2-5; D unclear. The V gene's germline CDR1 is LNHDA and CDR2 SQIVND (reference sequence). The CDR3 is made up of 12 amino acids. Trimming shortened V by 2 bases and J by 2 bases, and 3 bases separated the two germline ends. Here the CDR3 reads CASSIRQETQYF. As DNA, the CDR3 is TGTGCCAGTAGTATACGGCAAGAGACCCAGTACTTC. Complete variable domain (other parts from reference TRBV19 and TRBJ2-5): DGGITQSPKYLFRKEGQNVTLSCEQNLNHDAMYWYRQDPGQGLRLIYYSQIVNDFQKGDIAEGYSVSREKKESFPLTVTSAQKNPTAFYLCASSIRQETQYFGPGTRLLVL.

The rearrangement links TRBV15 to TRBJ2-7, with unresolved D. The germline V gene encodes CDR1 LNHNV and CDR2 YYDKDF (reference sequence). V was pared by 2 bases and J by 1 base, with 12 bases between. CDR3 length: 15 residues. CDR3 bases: TGTGCCACCAGCAGACCCATGGCCGGTTCCTACGAGCAGTACTTC. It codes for CATSRPMAGSYEQYF.